This T cell receptor beta chain is from a study of OX40 agonist ivuxolimab in advanced cancers. The data were produced by immunoSEQ multiplex PCR, yet TCRdb's version contains in-frame clones alone and is incomplete. Of some 90,000 clones detected, around 87% appear once; the ten largest clones hold 0.3% to 0.35%. The TCR comes from an adult with an advanced solid tumor such as melanoma, head and neck, liver or kidney cancer. The sequenced sample was CD4+ or CD8+ T cells sorted from blood, obtained in a trial of the OX40 agonist ivuxolimab.

The CDR3 reads CASSVDSFSNQPQHF. DNA for the CDR3: TGTGCCAGCAGCGTTGACAGTTTTAGCAATCAGCCCCAGCATTTT. The rearrangement joins TRBV9 to TRBJ1-5, with TRBD1 as a possible D gene (5 bases). CDR3 size: 15 residues. Germline CDR1 is SGDLS and CDR2 is YYNGEE. Between the trimmed V and J ends, which lost 2 bases and 0 bases, there was a span of 9 bases.